This T cell receptor beta chain was found in a study of a mutant IDH1 vaccine in newly diagnosed glioma (dated by TCRdb to about 2021). Regarding the study in general: Patients received eight vaccinations in weeks 1, 3, 5, 7, 11, 15, 19 and 23, corresponding to visits V03 through V10. Vaccination began 4-6 weeks after radiotherapy alone, or alongside temozolomide cycles in the chemotherapy-containing groups. Of the approximately 35 treated patients, roughly 60% were male and approximately 38% were female, and a mean age of 40.4 years was recorded. Prior to enrollment, standard therapy consisting of radiotherapy alone, temozolomide alone, or radiochemotherapy with temozolomide had been administered to patients, with the combination being received by most patients. Peripheral blood was collected at six visits: V03 (baseline), V05, V07, V10, V12 and V13. Longitudinal TCRB deep sequencing was performed for about two dozen treated patients wherever samples were available for exploratory analyses. Overall study outcomes, separate from this receptor: Pseudoprogression seemed to be unrelated to changes in the top peripheral T cell clonotypes found by TCRB sequencing. Availability determined which PBMC samples were chosen for TCRB deep sequencing. According to the authors, sample limitations meant that analyses of patient blood samples could not be reproduced. Immune responses induced by the vaccine were seen in roughly 92% of patients across multiple MHC alleles.

Per the publication, the time point label means: week 23, last vaccination. Each vaccine dose was 300 ug of a 20-mer mutant IDH1 peptide in Montanide, given subcutaneously with topical imiquimod. The donors had newly diagnosed IDH1-mutant astrocytomas of WHO grade 3 or 4 that showed loss of nuclear ATRX. The samples were drawn from NOA16, a multicentre, single-arm, open-label phase I trial in Germany that tested a mutant IDH1 peptide vaccine in humans for the first time. Genomic DNA for TCRB sequencing was isolated from EDTA blood with the DNeasy Blood and Tissue Kit. The library was produced with the immunoSEQ multiplex PCR assay. Rearranged TCR beta chain sequences were amplified with the hsTCRB Kit following the manufacturer's protocol. Sequencing of TCRB libraries was carried out on an Illumina MiSeq. In the authors' own workflow: Demultiplexing, trimming and gene mapping were performed with the kit vendor's proprietary platform. TCRdb took over this immuneACCESS table, retaining in-frame rearrangements with V and J assigned. Such tables are incomplete; in checked studies, under half of the missing clones stem from an unresolved V gene, and the remainder is unexplained. Clone size and the V and J calls come from that table; the DNA yielded D and trimming. In all, the sample holds approximately 57,000 clones, and around 80% of those were seen once. Of the sample, 7.5% to 10% falls within the top ten clones.

A note on this clone: Its cognate antigen has yet to be identified. No much larger clone is present one base from it, and per-base qualities are unavailable.

Based on the germline V gene, the CDR1 and CDR2 sequences are LGHNA and YSLEER. Inclusive of the bounding cysteine and phenylalanine, the CDR3 is 17 residues long. The retained sequence is limited to the CDR3, 51 bases, with the frame set at the first base. V gives up 8 bases and J gives up 1 base, and the segment between their germline ends measures 20 bases. The chain is made from TRBV4-3 and TRBJ2-2; the D call is tentative, TRBD1 or TRBD2, as each matches 5 bases. The source material was PBMCs, sampled from a glioma patient whose treatment included an IDH1 peptide vaccine. This receptor was taken from a woman between 40 and 55 years old with glioma. Some clones in this sample may be carry-over from other donors' samples. The DNA sequence follows: TGCGCCAGCTCAGGGACGGAACGGGGCCGGAACACCGGGGAGCTGTTTTTT. Its protein product is CASSGTERGRNTGELFF.